This is a list of T cell receptor beta chains from one sample in a study of CD8 T cells in Susac syndrome. TCRdb independently ran MiXCR on the immunoSEQ multiplex PCR reads; one entry per CDR3 protein. The sample holds 200,000 to 250,000 distinct CDR3 sequences, less than 95% seen once. The source material was CD4+ T cells from PBMCs. These receptors all stem from a human donor with Susac syndrome. The CDR3 runs from the conserved cysteine through the conserved F or W. D genes are given only for firm matches. Size is omitted from some rows. Given values are once, few, many or a class for expanded clones.

>TRBJ2-2|TRBV5-1|.|.
CASSLEALKNTGELFF
TGCGCCAGCAGCTTGGAGGCACTCAAGAACACCGGGGAGCTGTTTTTT
>TRBJ1-1|TRBV14|.|.
CASSQDLRADTEAFF
TGTGCCAGCAGCCAAGATCTGAGGGCGGACACTGAAGCTTTCTTT
>TRBJ2-3|TRBV29-1|once|TRBD2
CSVGREDKDTQYF
TGCAGCGTGGGGAGGGAGGATAAAGATACGCAGTATTTT
>TRBJ1-5|TRBV6-1|.|.
CASTRGGQPQHF
TGTGCCAGCACAAGGGGCGGTCAGCCCCAGCATTTT
>TRBJ1-2|TRBV27|.|.
CASVLSKGRRINYGYTF
TGTGCCAGCGTTTTATCGAAAGGGAGGCGGATTAACTATGGCTACACCTTC
>TRBJ1-5|TRBV18|.|.
CASSPQASNQPQHF
TGTGCCAGCTCACCTCAGGCAAGCAATCAGCCCCAGCATTTT
>TRBJ1-5|TRBV7-2|.|.
CASSQAGIPNQPQHF
TGTGCCAGCAGCCAAGCCGGGATCCCCAATCAGCCCCAGCATTTT
>TRBJ1-5|TRBV15|.|TRBD1
CATSRGGGEQPQHF
TGTGCCACCAGCAGAGGAGGGGGCGAACAGCCCCAGCATTTT
>TRBJ1-1|TRBV12-3/TRBV12-4|.|.
CASSLGDTSLNTEAFF
TGTGCCAGCAGTTTAGGAGACACAAGCTTGAACACTGAAGCTTTCTTT
>TRBJ2-2|TRBV5-1|.|.
CASSLPVTGELFF
TGCGCCAGCAGCTTGCCGGTTACCGGGGAGCTGTTTTTT
>TRBJ1-2|TRBV5-6|.|.
CASSLAVGGSDYGYTF
TGTGCCAGCAGCTTGGCGGTCGGGGGTAGTGACTATGGCTACACCTTC
>TRBJ1-2|TRBV2|.|.
CASSVQRYGYTF
TGTGCCAGCAGTGTCCAGAGATATGGCTACACCTTC
>TRBJ1-4|TRBV11-2|.|TRBD1
CASRPGGGRRSNEKLFF
TGTGCCAGCAGACCAGGGGGGGGGCGGAGATCTAATGAAAAACTGTTTTTT
>TRBJ2-5|TRBV5-1|.|.
CASSLVSGEETQYF
TGCGCCAGCAGCTTGGTGTCAGGGGAAGAGACCCAGTACTTC
>TRBJ1-2|TRBV20-1|.|TRBD1
CSATDRVGILGYTF
TGCAGTGCGACGGACAGGGTCGGCATCCTGGGCTACACCTTC